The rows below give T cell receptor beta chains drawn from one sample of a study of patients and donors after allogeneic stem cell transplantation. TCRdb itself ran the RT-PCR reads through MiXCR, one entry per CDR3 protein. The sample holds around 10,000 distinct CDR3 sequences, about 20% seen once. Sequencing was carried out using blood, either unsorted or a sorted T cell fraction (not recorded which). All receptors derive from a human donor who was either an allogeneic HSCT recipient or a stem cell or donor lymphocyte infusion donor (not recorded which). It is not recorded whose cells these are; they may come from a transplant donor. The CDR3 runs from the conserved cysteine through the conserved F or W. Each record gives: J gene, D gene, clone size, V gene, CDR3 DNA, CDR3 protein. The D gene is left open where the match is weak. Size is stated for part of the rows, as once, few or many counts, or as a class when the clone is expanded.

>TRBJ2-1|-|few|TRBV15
TGTGCCACCAGCAGAGATCGCAGGGATGAGCAGTTCTTC
CATSRDRRDEQFF
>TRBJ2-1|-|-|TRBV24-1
TGTGCCACCAGTGATGGCCAGGGAAGAGGTAAGCAGTTCTTC
CATSDGQGRGKQFF
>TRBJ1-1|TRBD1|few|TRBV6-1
TGTGCCAGCAGTGCCGACAGGGACACTGAAGCTTTCTTT
CASSADRDTEAFF
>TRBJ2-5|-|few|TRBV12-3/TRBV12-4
TGTGCCAGCAGAATACAGGCTCAAGAGACCCAGTACTTC
CASRIQAQETQYF
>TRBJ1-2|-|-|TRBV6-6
TGTGCCAGCAGTTCCGCCGGGACGTACTATGGCTACACCTTC
CASSSAGTYYGYTF
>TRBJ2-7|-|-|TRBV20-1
TGCAGTGCTAGAGATGGGCGAAGCTCCTACGAGCAGTACTTC
CSARDGRSSYEQYF
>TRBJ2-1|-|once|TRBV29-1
TGCAGCGTTGAATCCAGATACAATGAGCAGTTCTTC
CSVESRYNEQFF
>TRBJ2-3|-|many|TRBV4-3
TGCGCCAGCAGCCAAGATAGGGGACCCAATGGGGATACGCAGTATTTT
CASSQDRGPNGDTQYF
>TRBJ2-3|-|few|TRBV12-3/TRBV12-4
TGTGCCAGCCTATTCGGGGGAGAAGATACGCAGTATTTT
CASLFGGEDTQYF
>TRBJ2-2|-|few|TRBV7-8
TGTGCCAGCAGCCCTATTCAGGGTTTGGACACCGGGGAGCTGTTTTTT
CASSPIQGLDTGELFF
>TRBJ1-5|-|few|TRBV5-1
TGCGCCAGCAGCCCACAGGGACGGGAACAGCCCCAGCATTTT
CASSPQGREQPQHF
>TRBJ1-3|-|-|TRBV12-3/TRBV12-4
TGTGCCAGCAGCCACGGAGGCACCATATATTTT
CASSHGGTIYF
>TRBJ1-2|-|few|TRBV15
TGTGCCACCAGCAGAGATAGGCAAATTAACTATGGCTACACCTTC
CATSRDRQINYGYTF
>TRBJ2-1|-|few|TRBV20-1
TGCAGTGCTCACCAAGGGTCCTACAATGAGCAGTTCTTC
CSAHQGSYNEQFF
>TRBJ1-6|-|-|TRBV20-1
TGCAGTGCTAGTTTTCTGGGCGACTCCTATAATTCACCCCTCCACTTT
CSASFLGDSYNSPLHF
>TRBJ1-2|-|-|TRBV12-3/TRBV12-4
TGTGCCAGCAGTTTAATGGCCAGTAACTATGGCTACACCTTC
CASSLMASNYGYTF
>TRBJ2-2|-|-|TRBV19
TGTGCCAGTAGCAGAGGGGGGGACCCGGCCGGGGAGCTGTTTTTT
CASSRGGDPAGELFF
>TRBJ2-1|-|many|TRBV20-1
TGCAGTGCTAACAGCTACAATGAGCAGTTCTTC
CSANSYNEQFF
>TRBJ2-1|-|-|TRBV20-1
TGCAGTGTGGCGTTTTCTAGGGGACTTCTAGGTGAGCAGTTCTTC
CSVAFSRGLLGEQFF
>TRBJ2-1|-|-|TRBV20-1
TGCAGTGCTAGCACAGGGGGGGTCAATGAGCAGTTCTTC
CSASTGGVNEQFF
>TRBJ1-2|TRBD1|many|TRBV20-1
TGCAGTGCTAGATTCTGGTTTCAACGGGGACAGTCTTCTAGCTACACCTTC
CSARFWFQRGQSSSYTF
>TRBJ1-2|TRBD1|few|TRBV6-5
TGTGCCAGCAGCTCGAATGACAGGGCACGCGGCTACACCTTC
CASSSNDRARGYTF
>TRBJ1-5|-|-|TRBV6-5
TGTGCCAGCAGAAGGGGGAGGGGGGATCAGCCCCAGCATTTT
CASRRGRGDQPQHF
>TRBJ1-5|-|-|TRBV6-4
TGTGCCAGCAGTCAGAGAAAGCCCAGGGGCAATCAGCCCCAGCATTTT
CASSQRKPRGNQPQHF
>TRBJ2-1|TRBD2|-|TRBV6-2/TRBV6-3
TGTGCCAGCAGTCCTCGGACTAGCCCTCCATATTTGTTCTTC
CASSPRTSPPYLFF
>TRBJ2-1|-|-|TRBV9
TGTGCCTCAGGTCCGGTGCTGGGATGGGATGTCTTC
CASGPVLGWDVF
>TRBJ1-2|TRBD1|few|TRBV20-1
TGCAGTGCCCTTGTACAGGGGACTAATGGCTACACCTTC
CSALVQGTNGYTF
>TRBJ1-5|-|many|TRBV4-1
TGCGCCAGCAGCCAAGATCCAGGGAGATTAGGCAATCAGCCCCAGCATTTT
CASSQDPGRLGNQPQHF
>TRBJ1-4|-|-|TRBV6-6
TGTGCCAGCAGACCCGGGACGGACGAAAAACTGTTTTTT
CASRPGTDEKLFF
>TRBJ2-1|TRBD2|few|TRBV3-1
TGTGCCAGCAGTTCTAGCGGGGGAGCGGAGGAGTTCTTC
CASSSSGGAEEFF
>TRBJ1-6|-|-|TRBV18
TGTGCCAGCTCACCCGGGGGCCCGGGGAAGTATAATTCACCCCTCCACTTT
CASSPGGPGKYNSPLHF
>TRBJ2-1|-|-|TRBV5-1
TGCGCCAGCAGCTTGGTACTAGGAAATGAGCAGTTCTTC
CASSLVLGNEQFF
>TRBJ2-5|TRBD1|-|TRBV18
TGTGCCAGTTCGACAGGGAACCAAGAGACCCAGTACTTC
CASSTGNQETQYF
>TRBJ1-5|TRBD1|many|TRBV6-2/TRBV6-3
TGTGCCAGCAGTCCCACAACAGGGGGCGGGCTTCAGCCCCAGCATTTT
CASSPTTGGGLQPQHF
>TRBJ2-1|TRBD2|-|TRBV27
TGTGCCAGCAGTTCGCCGGGGGGGTACAATGAGCAGTTCTTC
CASSSPGGYNEQFF
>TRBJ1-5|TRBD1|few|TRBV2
TGTGCCAACAAGGACAGGAGAGAATATAGCAATCAGCCCCAGCATTTT
CANKDRREYSNQPQHF
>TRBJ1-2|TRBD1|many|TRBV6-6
TGTGCCAGCAGTTTTAAAGGACAGGGGGCGCAGTATGGCTACACCTTC
CASSFKGQGAQYGYTF
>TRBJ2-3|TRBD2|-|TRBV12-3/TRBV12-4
TGTGCCAGCAGTCCTTCTCTAGCGGGACACACAGATACGCAGTATTTT
CASSPSLAGHTDTQYF
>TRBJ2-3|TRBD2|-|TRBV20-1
TGCAGTGCCAGAGGGCTAGCGGGGGGGCCCGGCACAGATACGCAGTATTTT
CSARGLAGGPGTDTQYF
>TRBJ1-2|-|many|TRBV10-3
TGTGCCATCAGTGAGTCGGGGGTTGGTGGAGGCTACACCTTC
CAISESGVGGGYTF